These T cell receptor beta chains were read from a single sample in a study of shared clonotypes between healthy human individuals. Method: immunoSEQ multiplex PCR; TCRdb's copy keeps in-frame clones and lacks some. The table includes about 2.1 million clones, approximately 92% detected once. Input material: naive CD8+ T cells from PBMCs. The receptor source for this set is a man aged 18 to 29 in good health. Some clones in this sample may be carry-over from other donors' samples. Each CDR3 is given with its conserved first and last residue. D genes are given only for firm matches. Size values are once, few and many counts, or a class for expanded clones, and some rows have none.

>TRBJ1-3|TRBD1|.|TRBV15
CATSGNRGLTSGNTIYF
TGTGCCACCAGCGGAAACAGGGGGCTGACCTCTGGAAACACCATATATTTT
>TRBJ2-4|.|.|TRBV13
CASSLASGLGKNIQYF
TGTGCCAGCAGCTTAGCATCCGGGCTCGGCAAAAACATTCAGTACTTC
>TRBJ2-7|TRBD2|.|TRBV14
CASGLAGESYEQYF
TGTGCCAGCGGGCTAGCGGGAGAAAGTTATGAGCAGTACTTC
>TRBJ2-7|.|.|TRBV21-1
CASSNGTSGTVGEQYF
TGTGCCAGCAGCAACGGGACTAGCGGCACCGTCGGCGAGCAGTACTTC
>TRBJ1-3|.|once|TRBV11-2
CASSLLRAAGNTIYF
TGTGCCAGCAGCTTACTTAGAGCTGCTGGAAACACCATATATTTT
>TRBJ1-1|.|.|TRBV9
CASSVGFGASTEAFF
TGTGCCAGCAGCGTAGGTTTCGGGGCGAGCACTGAAGCTTTCTTT
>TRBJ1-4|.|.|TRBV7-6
CASSLKPDATNEKLFF
TGTGCCAGCAGCTTAAAACCGGACGCAACTAATGAAAAACTGTTTTTT
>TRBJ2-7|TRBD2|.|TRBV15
CATRPSGRSYEQYF
TGTGCCACCAGACCTAGCGGGAGGTCCTACGAGCAGTACTTC
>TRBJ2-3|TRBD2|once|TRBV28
CASSMTSGRTDTQYF
TGTGCCAGCAGCATGACTAGCGGGAGAACAGATACGCAGTATTTT
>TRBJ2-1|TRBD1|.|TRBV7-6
CASSLFQGARREQFF
TGTGCCAGCAGCTTATTCCAGGGGGCCAGGAGGGAGCAGTTCTTC
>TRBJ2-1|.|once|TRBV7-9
CASRALSVNEQFF
TGTGCCAGCAGGGCACTATCTGTGAATGAGCAGTTCTTC
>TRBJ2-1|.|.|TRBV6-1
CASSGKGAYNEQFF
TGTGCCAGCAGTGGAAAGGGGGCCTACAATGAGCAGTTCTTC
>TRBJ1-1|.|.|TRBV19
CASSQGVNTEAFF
TGTGCCAGTAGTCAGGGAGTGAACACTGAAGCTTTCTTT
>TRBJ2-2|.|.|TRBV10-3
CAISDPASTSRVTGELFF
TGTGCCATCAGTGACCCCGCCTCGACTAGTCGGGTCACCGGGGAGCTGTTTTTT
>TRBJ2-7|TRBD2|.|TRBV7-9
CASTGGSKGYEQYF
TGTGCCAGCACCGGCGGGAGTAAGGGCTACGAGCAGTACTTC
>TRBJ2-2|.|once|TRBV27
CASSLLRGAPGTGELFF
TGTGCCAGCAGTTTACTCAGGGGGGCGCCAGGTACCGGGGAGCTGTTTTTT
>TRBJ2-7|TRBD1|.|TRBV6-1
CASSSTGGYEQYF
TGTGCCAGCAGTTCGACAGGGGGCTACGAGCAGTACTTC
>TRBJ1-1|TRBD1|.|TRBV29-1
CSATGGGNTEAFF
TGCAGCGCTACAGGGGGCGGGAACACTGAAGCTTTCTTT
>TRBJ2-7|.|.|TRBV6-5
CASSYGPGTYEQYF
TGTGCCAGCAGTTACGGTCCGGGAACATACGAGCAGTACTTC
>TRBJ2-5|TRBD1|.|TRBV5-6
CASSLGTGDRAQYF
TGTGCCAGCAGCTTGGGGACAGGGGACAGGGCCCAGTACTTC
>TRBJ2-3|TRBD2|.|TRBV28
CASMALAESTDTQYF
TGTGCCAGCATGGCGCTAGCGGAAAGCACAGATACGCAGTATTTT
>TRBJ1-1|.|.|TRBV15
CATSNSIQVYTEAFF
TGTGCCACCAGCAACTCTATACAGGTTTACACTGAAGCTTTCTTT
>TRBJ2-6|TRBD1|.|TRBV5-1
CASSLVGTGELGANVLTF
TGCGCCAGCAGCTTGGTCGGGACAGGGGAGTTAGGGGCCAACGTCCTGACTTTC
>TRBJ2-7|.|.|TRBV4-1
CASSQGPHRANYEQYF
TGCGCCAGCAGCCAAGGACCCCATCGGGCCAATTACGAGCAGTACTTC